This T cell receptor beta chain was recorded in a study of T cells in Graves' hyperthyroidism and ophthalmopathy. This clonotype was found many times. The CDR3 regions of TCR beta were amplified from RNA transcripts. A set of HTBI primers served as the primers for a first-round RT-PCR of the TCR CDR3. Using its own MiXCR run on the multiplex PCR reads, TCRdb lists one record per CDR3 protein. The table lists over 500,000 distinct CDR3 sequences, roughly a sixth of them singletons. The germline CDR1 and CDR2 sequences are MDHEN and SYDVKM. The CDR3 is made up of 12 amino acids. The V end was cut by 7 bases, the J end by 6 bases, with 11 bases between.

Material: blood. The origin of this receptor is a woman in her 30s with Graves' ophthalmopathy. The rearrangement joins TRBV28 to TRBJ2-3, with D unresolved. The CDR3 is CASNSPADTQYF. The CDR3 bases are TGTGCCAGCAACTCGCCAGCGGATACGCAGTATTTT. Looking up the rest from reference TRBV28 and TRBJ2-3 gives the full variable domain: DVKVTQSSRYLVKRTGEKVFLECVQDMDHENMFWYRQDPGLGLRLIYFSYDVKMKEKGDIPEGYSVSREKKERFSLILESASTNQTSMYLCASNSPADTQYFGPGTRLTVL.